A selection of T cell receptor beta chains follows, all from one sample in a study of T cells after yellow fever vaccination. TCRdb fed the 5' RACE reads into MiXCR, producing one record per CDR3 protein. There are approximately 240,000 distinct CDR3 sequences in the sample; roughly 4% occur only once, and 19% lies in the top ten. This specimen was PBMCs, taken 15 days after the yellow fever booster vaccination. The receptors were gathered from a man between 18 and 35 years old who received the YFV17D yellow fever vaccine. Both conserved end residues are part of each CDR3. Fields, in order: V gene, J gene, clone size, D gene, CDR3 protein, CDR3 DNA. The D gene is left open where the match is weak. Clone size is given for some rows only: seen once, a few or many times, or a class if the clone is expanded.

>TRBV7-9|TRBJ1-4|many|TRBD1
CASSKPGRGATHEKLFF
TGTGCCAGCAGCAAACCAGGCAGGGGGGCAACCCATGAAAAACTGTTTTTT
>TRBV12-3/TRBV12-4|TRBJ2-2|many|TRBD2
CASSLRLAGVGELFF
TGTGCCAGCAGTTTACGACTAGCGGGGGTCGGGGAGCTGTTTTTT
>TRBV18|TRBJ2-5|many|TRBD2
CASSLGTSGTVETQYF
TGTGCCAGCTCACTCGGGACTAGCGGGACGGTGGAGACCCAGTACTTC
>TRBV5-1|TRBJ1-1|many|NA
CASSLQGVGDTEAFF
TGCGCCAGCAGCTTGCAGGGCGTCGGGGATACTGAAGCTTTCTTT
>TRBV5-1|TRBJ2-5|few|NA
CASKSGKETQYF
TGCGCCAGCAAATCCGGGAAAGAGACCCAGTACTTC
>TRBV7-2|TRBJ2-5|many|NA
CASSTSPEETQYF
TGTGCCAGCAGCACCTCTCCGGAAGAGACCCAGTACTTC
>TRBV5-6|TRBJ2-7|many|TRBD1
CASSLRGTGLYEQYF
TGTGCCAGCAGCTTACGGGGGACAGGGCTATACGAGCAGTACTTC
>TRBV12-3/TRBV12-4|TRBJ2-2|many|NA
CASSFESGPTGELFF
TGTGCCAGCAGTTTTGAATCAGGGCCGACCGGGGAGCTGTTTTTT
>TRBV29-1|TRBJ1-2|many|TRBD1
CSVARDRGWYGYTF
TGCAGCGTTGCACGTGACAGGGGATGGTATGGCTACACCTTC
>TRBV10-3|TRBJ2-3|many|NA
CAIWTPNTDTQYF
TGTGCCATCTGGACACCTAACACAGATACGCAGTATTTT
>TRBV7-2|TRBJ2-3|many|NA
CASSRGSVLGSHTDTQYF
TGTGCCAGCAGCCGAGGGTCGGTCCTCGGGTCTCACACAGATACGCAGTATTTT
>TRBV6-5|TRBJ1-2|many|TRBD1
CASSYSIAGTGIAYGYTF
TGTGCCAGCAGTTACTCGATAGCCGGGACAGGGATAGCATATGGCTACACCTTC
>TRBV5-6|TRBJ2-1|many|NA
CASSLRYYNEQFF
TGTGCCAGCAGCCTGAGGTACTACAATGAGCAGTTCTTC
>TRBV2|TRBJ2-7|many|NA
CASSMGLSTTYEQYF
TGTGCCAGCAGCATGGGACTCTCGACAACCTACGAGCAGTACTTC
>TRBV7-2|TRBJ1-6|NA|NA
CASRLTEAGDNSPLHF
TGTGCCAGCAGGCTTACCGAGGCGGGGGATAATTCACCCCTCCACTTT
>TRBV4-1|TRBJ1-6|many|NA
CASTQRFGDYNSPLHF
TGCGCCAGCACCCAACGGTTTGGGGATTATAATTCACCCCTCCACTTT
>TRBV4-3|TRBJ2-5|many|NA
CASSQETGNQETQYF
TGCGCCAGCAGCCAAGAAACAGGGAACCAAGAGACCCAGTACTTC
>TRBV6-2/TRBV6-3|TRBJ1-5|many|NA
CASRQPSRSNQPQHF
TGTGCCAGCAGACAGCCATCTAGGAGCAATCAGCCCCAGCATTTT
>TRBV7-9|TRBJ2-1|many|TRBD1
CASSRGQGLSDYYEQFF
TGTGCCAGCAGCCGAGGACAGGGTCTTTCCGATTATTATGAGCAGTTCTTC
>TRBV6-2/TRBV6-3|TRBJ1-2|many|NA
CASSYLGAGGYTF
TGTGCCAGCAGTTACTTGGGGGCCGGGGGCTACACCTTC
>TRBV5-4|TRBJ2-7|NA|NA
CASTPGPGYEQYF
TGTGCCAGCACCCCTGGCCCGGGTTACGAGCAGTACTTC
>TRBV5-1|TRBJ1-6|many|NA
CASRAAGINSPLHF
TGCGCCAGCAGGGCGGCAGGGATTAATTCACCCCTCCACTTT
>TRBV5-1|TRBJ2-1|many|TRBD1
CASSLGQGQNEQFF
TGCGCCAGCAGCTTGGGACAGGGCCAGAATGAGCAGTTCTTC
>TRBV7-2|TRBJ1-1|many|NA
CASSSMSQGNTEAFF
TGTGCCAGCAGCTCGATGTCCCAGGGGAACACTGAAGCTTTCTTT
>TRBV25-1|TRBJ1-2|NA|NA
CASTVPIGYTF
TGTGCCAGCACCGTCCCCATCGGCTACACCTTC
>TRBV29-1|TRBJ2-5|many|NA
CSVEGREGETQYF
TGCAGCGTTGAAGGGCGCGAGGGAGAGACCCAGTACTTC
>TRBV2|TRBJ2-1|many|TRBD2
CASRTTSGGFNEQFF
TGTGCCAGCAGGACCACTAGCGGGGGCTTCAATGAGCAGTTCTTC
>TRBV27|TRBJ1-5|many|NA
CASSWRDGQPQHF
TGTGCCAGCAGTTGGCGGGACGGCCAGCCCCAGCATTTT
>TRBV10-3|TRBJ2-2|NA|NA
CAITAGTDTNTGELFF
TGTGCCATCACCGCGGGGACAGATACGAACACCGGGGAGCTGTTTTTT
>TRBV27|TRBJ2-7|many|NA
CASSLEAGNSYEQYF
TGTGCCAGCAGTTTAGAGGCGGGAAACTCCTACGAGCAGTACTTC
>TRBV29-1|TRBJ1-2|many|TRBD1
CSVDGQGYGYTF
TGCAGCGTTGACGGACAGGGCTATGGCTACACCTTC
>TRBV5-1|TRBJ1-2|many|NA
CASSYSQGWHYGYTF
TGCGCCAGCAGTTATTCACAGGGATGGCACTATGGCTACACCTTC
>TRBV3-1|TRBJ2-5|many|TRBD2
CASSQGRGGQETQYF
TGTGCCAGCAGCCAGGGCCGGGGGGGCCAAGAGACCCAGTACTTC
>TRBV20-1|TRBJ2-5|many|TRBD2
CSASRGGAQETQYF
TGCAGTGCTAGCCGCGGGGGGGCTCAAGAGACCCAGTACTTC
>TRBV2|TRBJ2-5|many|TRBD2
CASNSGGGETQYF
TGTGCCAGCAATAGCGGGGGGGGAGAGACCCAGTACTTC
>TRBV5-4|TRBJ2-1|many|TRBD2
CASSFGGSPYNEQFF
TGTGCCAGCAGCTTCGGGGGGAGCCCCTACAATGAGCAGTTCTTC
>TRBV7-6|TRBJ2-2|many|NA
CASSFEVENTGELFF
TGTGCCAGCAGCTTCGAGGTGGAAAACACCGGGGAGCTGTTTTTT
>TRBV30|TRBJ1-2|many|NA
CARWGGGDYGYTF
TGTGCCCGATGGGGCGGGGGCGACTATGGCTACACCTTC
>TRBV19|TRBJ2-2|many|NA
CASSRSPGELFF
TGTGCCAGTAGTCGGAGTCCGGGGGAGCTGTTTTTT
>TRBV7-2|TRBJ1-2|many|NA
CASSYFRDTYGYTF
TGTGCCAGCAGCTATTTTAGGGACACCTATGGCTACACCTTC
>TRBV6-5|TRBJ2-2|many|TRBD1
CASCRDSNTGELFF
TGTGCCAGCTGCCGGGACAGCAACACCGGGGAGCTGTTTTTT
>TRBV5-1|TRBJ2-5|many|NA
CASSSDSPRAQYF
TGCGCCAGCAGCTCGGACAGTCCTCGGGCCCAGTACTTC
>TRBV4-1|TRBJ1-4|many|TRBD1
CASSQGRHRGRGEKLFF
TGCGCCAGCAGCCAGGGCCGTCACAGGGGGCGCGGTGAAAAACTGTTTTTT
>TRBV7-2|TRBJ2-7|many|TRBD1
CASSSRQGRNEQYF
TGTGCCAGCAGCTCCAGACAGGGACGGAACGAGCAGTACTTC
>TRBV6-5|TRBJ1-2|few|TRBD1
CASSYTMSRDRVGGYTF
TGTGCCAGCAGTTACACAATGTCCCGGGACAGGGTAGGTGGCTACACCTTC
>TRBV5-1|TRBJ1-3|many|TRBD1
CASSSQGPSSGNTIYF
TGCGCCAGCAGCTCACAGGGGCCGAGCTCTGGAAACACCATATATTTT
>TRBV7-9|TRBJ2-1|many|NA
CASSDEAPEQFF
TGTGCCAGCAGCGATGAGGCCCCCGAGCAGTTCTTC
>TRBV28|TRBJ1-1|many|NA
CASKGEIEAFF
TGTGCCAGCAAGGGGGAAATTGAAGCTTTCTTT
>TRBV4-1|TRBJ1-1|many|TRBD1
CASSQEGDREDTEAFF
TGCGCCAGCAGCCAAGAAGGGGACAGGGAGGACACTGAAGCTTTCTTT
>TRBV7-2|TRBJ2-1|many|NA
CASSLEREFEQFF
TGTGCCAGCAGCTTAGAAAGAGAGTTTGAGCAGTTCTTC
>TRBV6-1|TRBJ1-1|many|NA
CASHRNTEAFF
TGTGCCAGCCACAGGAACACTGAAGCTTTCTTT
>TRBV3-1|TRBJ2-1|many|TRBD2
CASSQFSGGANEQFF
TGTGCCAGCAGCCAATTTAGCGGGGGGGCCAATGAGCAGTTCTTC
>TRBV7-2|TRBJ2-5|NA|NA
CASSSQQMVIQTQYF
TGTGCCAGCAGCTCCCAGCAAATGGTAATCCAGACCCAGTACTTC
>TRBV30|TRBJ1-1|many|NA
CAFRGYTEAFF
TGTGCCTTCCGGGGGTACACTGAAGCTTTCTTT
>TRBV29-1|TRBJ2-1|many|TRBD2
CSVEAKWDYLRFF
TGCAGCGTTGAAGCGAAATGGGACTACCTCCGGTTCTTC